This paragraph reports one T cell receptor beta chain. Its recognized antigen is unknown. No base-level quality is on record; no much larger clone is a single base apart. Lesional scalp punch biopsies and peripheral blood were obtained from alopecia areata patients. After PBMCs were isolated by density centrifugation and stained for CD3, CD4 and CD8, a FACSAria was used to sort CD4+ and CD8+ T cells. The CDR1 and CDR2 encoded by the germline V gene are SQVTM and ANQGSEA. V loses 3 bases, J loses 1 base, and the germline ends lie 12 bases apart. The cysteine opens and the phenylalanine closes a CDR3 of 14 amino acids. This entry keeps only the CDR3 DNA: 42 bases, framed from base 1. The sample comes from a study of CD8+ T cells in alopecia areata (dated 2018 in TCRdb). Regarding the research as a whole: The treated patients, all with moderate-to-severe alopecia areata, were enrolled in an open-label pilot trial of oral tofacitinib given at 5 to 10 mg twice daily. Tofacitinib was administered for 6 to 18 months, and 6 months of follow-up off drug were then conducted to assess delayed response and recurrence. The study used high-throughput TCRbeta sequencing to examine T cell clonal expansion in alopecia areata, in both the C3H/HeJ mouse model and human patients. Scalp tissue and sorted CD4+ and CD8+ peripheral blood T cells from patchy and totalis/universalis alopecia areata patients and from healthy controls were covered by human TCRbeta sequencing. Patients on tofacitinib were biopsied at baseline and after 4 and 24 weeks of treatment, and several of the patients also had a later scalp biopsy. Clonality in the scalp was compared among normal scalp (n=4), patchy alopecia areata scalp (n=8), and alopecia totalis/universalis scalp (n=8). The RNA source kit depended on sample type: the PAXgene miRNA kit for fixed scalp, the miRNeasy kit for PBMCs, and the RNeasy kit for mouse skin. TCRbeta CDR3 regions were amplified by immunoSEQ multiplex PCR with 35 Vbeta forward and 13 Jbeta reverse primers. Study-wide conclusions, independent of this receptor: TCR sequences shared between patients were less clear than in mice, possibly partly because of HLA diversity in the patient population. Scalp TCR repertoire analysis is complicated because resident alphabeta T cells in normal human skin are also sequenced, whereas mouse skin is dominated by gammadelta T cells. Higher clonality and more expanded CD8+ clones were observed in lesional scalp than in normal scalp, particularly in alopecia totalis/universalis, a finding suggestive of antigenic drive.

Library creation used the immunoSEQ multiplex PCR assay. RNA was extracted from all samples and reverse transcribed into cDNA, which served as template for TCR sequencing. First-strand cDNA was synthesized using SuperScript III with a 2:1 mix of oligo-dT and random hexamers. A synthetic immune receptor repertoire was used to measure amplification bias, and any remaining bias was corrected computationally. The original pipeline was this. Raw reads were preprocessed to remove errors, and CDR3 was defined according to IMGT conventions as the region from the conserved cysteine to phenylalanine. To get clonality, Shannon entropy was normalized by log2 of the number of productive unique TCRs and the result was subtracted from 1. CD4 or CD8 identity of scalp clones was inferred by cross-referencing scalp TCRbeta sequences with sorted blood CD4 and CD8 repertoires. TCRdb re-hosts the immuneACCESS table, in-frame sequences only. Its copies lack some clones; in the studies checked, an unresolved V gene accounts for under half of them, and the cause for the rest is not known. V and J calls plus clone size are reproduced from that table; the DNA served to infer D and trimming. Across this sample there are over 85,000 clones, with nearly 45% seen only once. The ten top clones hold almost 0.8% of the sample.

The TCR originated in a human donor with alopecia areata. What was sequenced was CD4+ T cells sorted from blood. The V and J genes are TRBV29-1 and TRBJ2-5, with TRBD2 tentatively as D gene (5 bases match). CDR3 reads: CSVDSRGFQETQYF. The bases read TGCAGCGTTGATTCCCGAGGGTTCCAAGAGACCCAGTACTTC.